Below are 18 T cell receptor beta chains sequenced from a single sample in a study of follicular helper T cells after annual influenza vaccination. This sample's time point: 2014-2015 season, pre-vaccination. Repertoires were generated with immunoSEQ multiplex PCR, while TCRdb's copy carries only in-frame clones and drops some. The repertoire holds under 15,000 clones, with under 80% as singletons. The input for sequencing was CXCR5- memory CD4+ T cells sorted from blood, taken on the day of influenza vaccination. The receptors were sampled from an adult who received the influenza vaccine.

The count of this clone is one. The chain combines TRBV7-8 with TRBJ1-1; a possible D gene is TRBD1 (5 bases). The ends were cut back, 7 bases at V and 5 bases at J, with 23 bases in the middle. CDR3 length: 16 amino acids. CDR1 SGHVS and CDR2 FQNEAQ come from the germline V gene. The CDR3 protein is CASTRPGARGRTEAFF. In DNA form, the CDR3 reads TGTGCCAGCACAAGACCCGGGGCCAGAGGCAGGACTGAAGCTTTCTTT.

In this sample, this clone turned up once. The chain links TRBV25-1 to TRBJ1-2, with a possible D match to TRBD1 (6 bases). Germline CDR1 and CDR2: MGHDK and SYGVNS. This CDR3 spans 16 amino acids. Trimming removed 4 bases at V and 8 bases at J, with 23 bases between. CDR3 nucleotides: TGTGCCAGCAGTGTTGTCACTTCGGGGGGCCCGGTCGGCTACACCTTC. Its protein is CASSVVTSGGPVGYTF.

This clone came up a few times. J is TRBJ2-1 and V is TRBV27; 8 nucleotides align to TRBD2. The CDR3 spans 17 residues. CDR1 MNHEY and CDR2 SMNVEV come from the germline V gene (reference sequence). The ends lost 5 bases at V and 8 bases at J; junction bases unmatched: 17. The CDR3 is CASSGTGTSYLVYEQFF. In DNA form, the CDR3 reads TGTGCCAGCAGTGGAACCGGGACTAGTTATTTGGTCTATGAGCAGTTCTTC.

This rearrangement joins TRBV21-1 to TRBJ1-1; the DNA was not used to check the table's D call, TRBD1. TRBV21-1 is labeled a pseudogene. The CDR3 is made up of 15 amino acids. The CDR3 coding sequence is TGTGCCAGCGCCTCGAGAGACAGGCTGAACACTGAAGCTTTCTTT. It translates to CASASRDRLNTEAFF.

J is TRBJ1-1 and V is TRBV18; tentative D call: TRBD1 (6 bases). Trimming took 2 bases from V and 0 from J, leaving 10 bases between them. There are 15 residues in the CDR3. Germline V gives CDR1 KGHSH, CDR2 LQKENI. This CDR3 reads CASSPGGRMNTEAFF. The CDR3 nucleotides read TGTGCCAGCTCACCAGGGGGCCGGATGAACACTGAAGCTTTCTTT.

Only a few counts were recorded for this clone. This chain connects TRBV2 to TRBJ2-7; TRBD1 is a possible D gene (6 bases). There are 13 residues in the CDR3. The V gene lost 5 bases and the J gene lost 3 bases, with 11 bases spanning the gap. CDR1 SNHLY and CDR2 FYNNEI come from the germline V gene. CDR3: CASSSGRGYEQYF. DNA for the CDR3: TGTGCCAGCAGTTCGGGCAGGGGCTACGAGCAGTACTTC.

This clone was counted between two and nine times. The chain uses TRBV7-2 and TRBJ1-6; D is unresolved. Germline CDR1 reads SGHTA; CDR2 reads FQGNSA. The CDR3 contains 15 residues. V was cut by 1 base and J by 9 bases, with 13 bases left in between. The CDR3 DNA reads TGTGCCAGCAGCTTAGAGGGAACCTCGTCTTCACCCCTCCACTTT. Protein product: CASSLEGTSSSPLHF.

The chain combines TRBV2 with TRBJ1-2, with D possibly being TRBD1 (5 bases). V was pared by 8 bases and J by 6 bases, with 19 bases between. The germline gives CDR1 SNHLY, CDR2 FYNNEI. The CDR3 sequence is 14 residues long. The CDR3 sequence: CASADSSQPHGYTF. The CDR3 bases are TGTGCCAGCGCTGACAGCTCTCAACCCCATGGCTACACCTTC.

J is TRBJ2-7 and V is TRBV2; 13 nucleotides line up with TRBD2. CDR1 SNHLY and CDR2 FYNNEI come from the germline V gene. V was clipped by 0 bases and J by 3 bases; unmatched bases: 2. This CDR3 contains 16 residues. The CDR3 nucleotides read TGTGCCAGCAGTGAAGCCGGGACTAGCGGGGACTACGAGCAGTACTTC. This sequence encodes CASSEAGTSGDYEQYF. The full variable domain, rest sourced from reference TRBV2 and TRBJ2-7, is EPEVTQTPSHQVTQMGQEVILRCVPISNHLYFYWYRQILGQKVEFLVSFYNNEISEKSEIFDDQFSVERPDGSNFTLKIRSTKLEDSAMYFCASSEAGTSGDYEQYFGPGTRLTVT.

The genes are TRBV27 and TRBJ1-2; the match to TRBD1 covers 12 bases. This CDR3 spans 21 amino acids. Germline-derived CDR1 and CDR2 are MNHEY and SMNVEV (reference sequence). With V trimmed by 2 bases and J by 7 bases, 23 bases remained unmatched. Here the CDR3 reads CASSLVGAPWDRGRRGGGYTF. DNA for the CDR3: TGTGCCAGCAGTTTAGTAGGGGCTCCTTGGGACAGGGGGCGCCGCGGAGGTGGCTACACCTTC.

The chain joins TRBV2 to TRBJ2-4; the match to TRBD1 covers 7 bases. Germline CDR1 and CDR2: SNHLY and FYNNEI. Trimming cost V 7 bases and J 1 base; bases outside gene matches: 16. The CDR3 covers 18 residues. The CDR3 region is CASTRDSGFFRAKNIQYF. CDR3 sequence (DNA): TGTGCCAGCACCCGGGACAGTGGGTTTTTTCGCGCCAAAAACATTCAGTACTTC.

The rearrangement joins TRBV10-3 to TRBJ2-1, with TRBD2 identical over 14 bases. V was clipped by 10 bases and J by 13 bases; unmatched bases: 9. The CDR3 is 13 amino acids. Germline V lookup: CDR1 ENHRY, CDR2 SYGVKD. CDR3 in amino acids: CASGLAGGKGQFF. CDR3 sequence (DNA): TGTGCCAGCGGACTAGCGGGGGGTAAAGGACAGTTCTTC.

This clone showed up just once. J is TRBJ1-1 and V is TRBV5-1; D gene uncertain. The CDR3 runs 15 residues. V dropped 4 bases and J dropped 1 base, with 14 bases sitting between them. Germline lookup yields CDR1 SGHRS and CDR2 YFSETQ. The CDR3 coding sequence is TGCGCCAGCAGCCTACAGACACCCCAGAACACTGAAGCTTTCTTT. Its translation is CASSLQTPQNTEAFF.

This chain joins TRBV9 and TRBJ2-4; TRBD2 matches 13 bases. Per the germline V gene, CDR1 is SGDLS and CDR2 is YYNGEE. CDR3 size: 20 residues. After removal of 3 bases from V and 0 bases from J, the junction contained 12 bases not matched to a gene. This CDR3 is CASSARLAGGPGVAKNIQYF. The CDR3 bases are TGTGCCAGCAGCGCCAGACTAGCGGGGGGCCCCGGGGTAGCCAAAAACATTCAGTACTTC.

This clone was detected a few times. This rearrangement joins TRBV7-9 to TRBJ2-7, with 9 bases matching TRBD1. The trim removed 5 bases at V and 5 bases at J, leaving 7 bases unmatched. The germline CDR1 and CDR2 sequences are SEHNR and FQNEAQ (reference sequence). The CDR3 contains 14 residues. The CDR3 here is CASSRTGVIDEQYF. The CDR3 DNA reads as TGTGCCAGCAGCAGGACAGGGGTGATCGACGAGCAGTACTTC.

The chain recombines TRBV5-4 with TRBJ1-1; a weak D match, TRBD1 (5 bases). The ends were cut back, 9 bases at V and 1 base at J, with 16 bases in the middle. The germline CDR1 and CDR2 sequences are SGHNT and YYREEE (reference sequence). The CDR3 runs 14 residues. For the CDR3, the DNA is TGTGCCACCACCGCAGGGAGGAGGAACACTGAAGCTTTCTTT. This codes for CATTAGRRNTEAFF. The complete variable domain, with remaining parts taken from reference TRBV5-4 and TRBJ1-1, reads ETGVTQSPTHLIKTRGQQVTLRCSSQSGHNTVSWYQQALGQGPQFIFQYYREEENGRGNFPPRFSGLQFPNYSSELNVNALELDDSALYLCATTAGRRNTEAFFGQGTRLTVV.

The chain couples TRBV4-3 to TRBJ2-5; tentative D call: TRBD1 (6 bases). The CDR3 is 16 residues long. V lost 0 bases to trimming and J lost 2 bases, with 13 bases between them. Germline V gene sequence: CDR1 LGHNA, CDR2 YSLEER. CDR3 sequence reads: CASSQDGGYNQETQYF. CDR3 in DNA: TGCGCCAGCAGCCAAGATGGGGGCTATAATCAAGAGACCCAGTACTTC.

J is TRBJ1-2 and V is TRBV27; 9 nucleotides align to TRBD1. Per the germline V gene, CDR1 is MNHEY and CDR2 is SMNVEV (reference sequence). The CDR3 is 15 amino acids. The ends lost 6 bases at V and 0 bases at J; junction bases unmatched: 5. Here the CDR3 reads CASRQQGATNYGYTF. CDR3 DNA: TGTGCCAGCAGACAACAGGGGGCTACTAACTATGGCTACACCTTC.